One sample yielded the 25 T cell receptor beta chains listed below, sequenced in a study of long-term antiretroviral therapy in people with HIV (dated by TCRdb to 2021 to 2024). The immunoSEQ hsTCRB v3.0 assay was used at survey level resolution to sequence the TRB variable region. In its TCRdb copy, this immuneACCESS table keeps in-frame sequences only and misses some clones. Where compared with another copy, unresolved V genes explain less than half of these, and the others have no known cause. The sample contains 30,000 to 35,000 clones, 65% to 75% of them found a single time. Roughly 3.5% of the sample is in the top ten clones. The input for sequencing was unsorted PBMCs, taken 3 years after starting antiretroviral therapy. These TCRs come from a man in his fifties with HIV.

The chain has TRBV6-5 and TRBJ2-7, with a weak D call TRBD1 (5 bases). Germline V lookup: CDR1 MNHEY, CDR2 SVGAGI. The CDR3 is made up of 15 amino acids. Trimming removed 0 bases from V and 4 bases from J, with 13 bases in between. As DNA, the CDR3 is TGTGCCAGCAGTTACTCGACGCAGGGTCTATACGAGCAGTACTTC. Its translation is CASSYSTQGLYEQYF.

This CDR3 reads CASRTDHTEAFF. DNA for the CDR3: TGCGCCAGCAGGACGGACCACACTGAAGCTTTCTTT. The rearrangement links TRBV5-1 to TRBJ1-1; D ambiguous. The germline V and J ends were trimmed by 5 bases and 3 bases, with 8 bases remaining between them. Germline assignment: CDR1 SGHRS and CDR2 YFSETQ. The CDR3 covers 12 residues.

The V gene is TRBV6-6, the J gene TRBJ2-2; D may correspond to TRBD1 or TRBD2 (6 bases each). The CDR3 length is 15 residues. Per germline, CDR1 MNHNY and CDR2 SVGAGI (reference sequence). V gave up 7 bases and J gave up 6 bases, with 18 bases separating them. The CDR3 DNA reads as TGTGCCAGCACCTTACACCGAGGGGGGTCCGGGGAGCTGTTTTTT. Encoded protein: CASTLHRGGSGELFF.

CDR3 residues: CASSIDSGRDYYGYTF. The CDR3, as DNA: TGTGCCAGTAGTATAGACTCGGGGAGGGACTACTATGGCTACACCTTC. The V gene is TRBV19, the J gene TRBJ1-2; D may be TRBD1 (5 bases). The CDR3 contains 16 residues. Trimming stripped 0 bases from V and 3 bases from J, with 14 bases between. Per germline, CDR1 LNHDA and CDR2 SQIVND (reference sequence). The complete variable domain, with remaining parts taken from reference TRBV19 and TRBJ1-2, reads DGGITQSPKYLFRKEGQNVTLSCEQNLNHDAMYWYRQDPGQGLRLIYYSQIVNDFQKGDIAEGYSVSREKKESFPLTVTSAQKNPTAFYLCASSIDSGRDYYGYTFGSGTRLTVV.

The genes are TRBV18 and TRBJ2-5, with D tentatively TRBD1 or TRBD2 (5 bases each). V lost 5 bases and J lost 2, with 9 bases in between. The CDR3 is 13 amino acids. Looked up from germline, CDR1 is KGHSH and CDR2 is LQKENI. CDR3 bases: TGTGCCAGCTCAGGGACCCTACAAGAGACCCAGTACTTC. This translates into CASSGTLQETQYF.

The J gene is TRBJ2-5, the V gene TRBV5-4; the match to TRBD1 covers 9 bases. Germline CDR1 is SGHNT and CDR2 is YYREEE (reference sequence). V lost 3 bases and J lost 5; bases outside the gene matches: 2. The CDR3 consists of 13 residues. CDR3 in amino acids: CASSYTGGETQYF. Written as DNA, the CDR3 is TGTGCCAGCAGCTATACAGGGGGCGAGACCCAGTACTTC.

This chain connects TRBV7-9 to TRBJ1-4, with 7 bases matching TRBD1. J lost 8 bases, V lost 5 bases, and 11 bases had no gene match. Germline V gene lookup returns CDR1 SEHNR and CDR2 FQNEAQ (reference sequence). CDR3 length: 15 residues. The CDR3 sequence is CASSVVQGGKEKLFF. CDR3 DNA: TGTGCCAGCAGCGTCGTTCAGGGGGGGAAAGAAAAACTGTTTTTT.

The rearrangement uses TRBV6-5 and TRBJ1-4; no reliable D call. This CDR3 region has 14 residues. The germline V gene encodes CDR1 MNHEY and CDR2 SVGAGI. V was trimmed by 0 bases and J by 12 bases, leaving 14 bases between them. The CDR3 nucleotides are TGTGCCAGCAGTTACTCGCATAATAAGGCTGAACTGTTTTTT. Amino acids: CASSYSHNKAELFF.

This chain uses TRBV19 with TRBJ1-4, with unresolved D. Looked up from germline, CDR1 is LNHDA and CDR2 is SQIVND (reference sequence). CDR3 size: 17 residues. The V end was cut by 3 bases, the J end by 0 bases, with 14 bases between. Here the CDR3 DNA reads TGTGCCAGTAGTATGGGTCAGATCTTTGCAACTAATGAAAAACTGTTTTTT. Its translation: CASSMGQIFATNEKLFF.

In DNA, the CDR3 is TGTGCCAGCAGCAAATGGGGGCTAGCGGGGCTCTCCTACAATGAGCAGTTCTTC. Protein sequence: CASSKWGLAGLSYNEQFF. The chain links TRBV21-1 to TRBJ2-1; the table gives TRBD2 as D, unverified against the DNA. TRBV21-1 is marked as a pseudogene. The CDR3 loop spans 18 amino acids.

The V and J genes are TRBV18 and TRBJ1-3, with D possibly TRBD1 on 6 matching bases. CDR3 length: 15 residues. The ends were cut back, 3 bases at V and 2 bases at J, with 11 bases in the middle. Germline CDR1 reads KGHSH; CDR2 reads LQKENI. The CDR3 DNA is TGTGCCAGCTCACCGGCCGGGGGCACTGGAAACACCATATATTTT. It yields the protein CASSPAGGTGNTIYF.

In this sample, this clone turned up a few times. The CDR3 region has the DNA TGTGCCAGCAGCGTAGTAGTTTCGGGCACCGGGGAGCTGTTTTTT. Translated, it gives CASSVVVSGTGELFF. The chain links TRBV9 to TRBJ2-2; D is ambiguous. The CDR3 loop spans 15 amino acids. V was pared by 0 bases and J by 4 bases, with 10 bases between. CDR1 and CDR2 from the germline V gene are SGDLS and YYNGEE. The whole variable domain, filled in from reference TRBV9 and TRBJ2-2, reads DSGVTQTPKHLITATGQRVTLRCSPRSGDLSVYWYQQSLDQGLQFLIQYYNGEERAKGNILERFSAQQFPDLHSELNLSSLELGDSALYFCASSVVVSGTGELFFGEGSRLTVL.

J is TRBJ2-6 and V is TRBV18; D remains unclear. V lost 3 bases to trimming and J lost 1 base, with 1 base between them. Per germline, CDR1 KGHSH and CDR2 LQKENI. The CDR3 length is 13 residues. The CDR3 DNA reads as TGTGCCAGCTCACCTTCTGGGGCCAACGTCCTGACTTTC. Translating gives CASSPSGANVLTF. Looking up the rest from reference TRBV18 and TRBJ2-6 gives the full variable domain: NAGVMQNPRHLVRRRGQEARLRCSPMKGHSHVYWYRQLPEEGLKFMVYLQKENIIDESGMPKERFSAEFPKEGPSILRIQQVVRGDSAAYFCASSPSGANVLTFGAGSRLTVL.

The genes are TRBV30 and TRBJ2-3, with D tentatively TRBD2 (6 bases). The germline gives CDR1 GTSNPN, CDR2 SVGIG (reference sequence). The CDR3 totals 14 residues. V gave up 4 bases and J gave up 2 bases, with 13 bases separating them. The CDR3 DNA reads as TGTGCCTGGACCAAAGGAGGGCTCACAGATACGCAGTATTTT. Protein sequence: CAWTKGGLTDTQYF.

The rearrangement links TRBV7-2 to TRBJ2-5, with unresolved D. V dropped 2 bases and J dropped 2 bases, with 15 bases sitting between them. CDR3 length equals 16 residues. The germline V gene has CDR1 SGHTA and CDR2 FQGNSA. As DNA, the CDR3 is TGTGCCAGCAGCTTATCCTCTGGGGTTGGGCAAGAGACCCAGTACTTC. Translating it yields CASSLSSGVGQETQYF.

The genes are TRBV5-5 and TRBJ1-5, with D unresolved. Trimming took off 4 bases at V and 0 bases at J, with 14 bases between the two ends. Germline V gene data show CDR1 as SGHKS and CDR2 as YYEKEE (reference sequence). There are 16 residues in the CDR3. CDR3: CASSTRYGDSNQPQHF. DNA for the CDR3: TGTGCCAGCAGCACCCGATACGGGGATAGCAATCAGCCCCAGCATTTT.

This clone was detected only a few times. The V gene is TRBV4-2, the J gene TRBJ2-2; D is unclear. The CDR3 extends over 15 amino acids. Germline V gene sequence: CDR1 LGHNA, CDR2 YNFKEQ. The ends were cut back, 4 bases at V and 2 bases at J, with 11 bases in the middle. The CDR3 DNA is TGTGCCAGCAGCCCTCAATTGGGTAACACCGGGGAGCTGTTTTTT. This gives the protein CASSPQLGNTGELFF.

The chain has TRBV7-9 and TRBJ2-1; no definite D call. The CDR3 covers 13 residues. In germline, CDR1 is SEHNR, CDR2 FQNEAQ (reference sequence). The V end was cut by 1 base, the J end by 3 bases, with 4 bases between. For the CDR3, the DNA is TGTGCCAGCAGCTTAGGCAGCTACAATGAGCAGTTCTTC. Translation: CASSLGSYNEQFF.

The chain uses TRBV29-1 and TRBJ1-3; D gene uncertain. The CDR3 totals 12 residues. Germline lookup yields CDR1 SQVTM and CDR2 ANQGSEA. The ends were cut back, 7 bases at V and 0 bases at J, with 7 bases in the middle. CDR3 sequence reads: CSAGDSGNTIYF. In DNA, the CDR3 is TGCAGCGCTGGAGACTCTGGAAACACCATATATTTT.

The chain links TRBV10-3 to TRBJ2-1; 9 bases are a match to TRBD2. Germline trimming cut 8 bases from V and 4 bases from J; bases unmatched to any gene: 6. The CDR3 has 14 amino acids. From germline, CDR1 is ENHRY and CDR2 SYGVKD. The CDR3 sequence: CAISSLAGYNEQFF. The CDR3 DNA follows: TGTGCCATCTCGTCGCTAGCGGGGTACAATGAGCAGTTCTTC.

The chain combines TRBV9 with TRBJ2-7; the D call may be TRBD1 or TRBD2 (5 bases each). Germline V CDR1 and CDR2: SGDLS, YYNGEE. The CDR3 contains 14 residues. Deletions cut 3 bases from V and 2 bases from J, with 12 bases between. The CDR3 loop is CASSAGTGPYEQYF. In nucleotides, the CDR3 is TGTGCCAGCAGCGCCGGGACGGGACCCTACGAGCAGTACTTC. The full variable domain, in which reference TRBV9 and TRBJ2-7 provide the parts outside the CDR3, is DSGVTQTPKHLITATGQRVTLRCSPRSGDLSVYWYQQSLDQGLQFLIQYYNGEERAKGNILERFSAQQFPDLHSELNLSSLELGDSALYFCASSAGTGPYEQYFGPGTRLTVT.

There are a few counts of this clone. In nucleotides, the CDR3 is TGCGCCAGCAGCCCTCAGACAGGGGGCAGTTCACCCCTCCACTTT. Protein sequence: CASSPQTGGSSPLHF. The chain uses TRBV4-1 and TRBJ1-6; 10 bases map to TRBD1. This CDR3 is built from 15 residues. Germline CDR1 MGHRA, CDR2 YSYEKL. The V segment lost 4 bases and the J segment 9 bases; nucleotides outside the gene matches: 6.

The CDR3 region is CASSLGLAGVRGEQFF. The CDR3 DNA sequence: TGTGCCAGCAGCCTCGGACTAGCGGGAGTAAGGGGTGAGCAGTTCTTC. The chain is built from TRBV7-2 and TRBJ2-1; 13 bases are shared with TRBD2. CDR3 length: 16 residues. V was pared by 5 bases and J by 9 bases, with 10 bases of the junction left unmatched. The germline gives CDR1 SGHTA, CDR2 FQGNSA.

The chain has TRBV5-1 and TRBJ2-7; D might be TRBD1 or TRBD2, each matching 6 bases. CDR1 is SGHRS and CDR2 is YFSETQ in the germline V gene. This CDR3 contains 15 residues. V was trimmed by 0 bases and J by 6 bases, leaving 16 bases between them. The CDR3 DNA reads TGCGCCAGCAGCTTGGCCCCCGGGGGCTTAGGCGAGCAGTACTTC. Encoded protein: CASSLAPGGLGEQYF.

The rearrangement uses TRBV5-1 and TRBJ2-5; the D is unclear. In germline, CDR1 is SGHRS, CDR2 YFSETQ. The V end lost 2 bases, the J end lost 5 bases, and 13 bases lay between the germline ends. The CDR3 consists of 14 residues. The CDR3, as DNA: TGCGCCAGCAGCTTTACTTGGGCCGGGGAGACCCAGTACTTC. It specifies CASSFTWAGETQYF. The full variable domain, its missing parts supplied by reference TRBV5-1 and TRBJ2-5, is KAGVTQTPRYLIKTRGQQVTLSCSPISGHRSVSWYQQTPGQGLQFLFEYFSETQRNKGNFPGRFSGRQFSNSRSEMNVSTLELGDSALYLCASSFTWAGETQYFGPGTRLLVL.